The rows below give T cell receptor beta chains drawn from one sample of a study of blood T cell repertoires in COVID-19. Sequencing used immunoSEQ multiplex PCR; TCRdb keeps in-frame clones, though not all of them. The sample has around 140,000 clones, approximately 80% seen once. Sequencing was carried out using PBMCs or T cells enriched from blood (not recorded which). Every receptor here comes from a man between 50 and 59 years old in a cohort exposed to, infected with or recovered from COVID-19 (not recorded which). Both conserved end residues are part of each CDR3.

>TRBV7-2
CASSDASGRSDTQYF
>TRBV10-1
CASTAGAGETQYF
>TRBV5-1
CASSLGTGNGYTF
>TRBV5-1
CASSPTTGYYGYTF
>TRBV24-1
CATGARNTGELFF
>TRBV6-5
CASSTERGETQYF
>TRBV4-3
CASSQDRGSPYEQYF
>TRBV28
CASCRGGQGTEAFF
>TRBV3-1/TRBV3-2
CASSQDIDTEAFF
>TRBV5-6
CASSLVDRESEQYF